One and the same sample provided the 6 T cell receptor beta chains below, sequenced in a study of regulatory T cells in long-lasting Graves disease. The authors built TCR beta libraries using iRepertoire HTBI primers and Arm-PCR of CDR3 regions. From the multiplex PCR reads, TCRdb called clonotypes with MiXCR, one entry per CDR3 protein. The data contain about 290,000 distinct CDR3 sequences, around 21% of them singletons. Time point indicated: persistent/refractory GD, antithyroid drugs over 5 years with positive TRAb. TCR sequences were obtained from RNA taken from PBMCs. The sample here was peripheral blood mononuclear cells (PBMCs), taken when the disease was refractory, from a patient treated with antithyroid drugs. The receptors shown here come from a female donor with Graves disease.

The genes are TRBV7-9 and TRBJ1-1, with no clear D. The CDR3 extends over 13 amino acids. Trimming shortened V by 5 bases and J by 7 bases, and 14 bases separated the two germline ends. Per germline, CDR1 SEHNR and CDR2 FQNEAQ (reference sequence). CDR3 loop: CASSPPAALEAFF. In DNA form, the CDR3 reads TGTGCCAGCAGCCCCCCGGCGGCCCTTGAAGCTTTCTTT.

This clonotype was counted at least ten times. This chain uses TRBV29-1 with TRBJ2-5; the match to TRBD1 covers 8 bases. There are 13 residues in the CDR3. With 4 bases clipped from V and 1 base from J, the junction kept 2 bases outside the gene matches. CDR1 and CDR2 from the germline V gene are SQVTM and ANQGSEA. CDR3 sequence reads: CSVVDRVQETQYF. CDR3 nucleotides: TGCAGCGTTGTGGACAGGGTCCAAGAGACCCAGTACTTC.

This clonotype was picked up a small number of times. As DNA, the CDR3 is TGTGCCAGTAGTGTTGACAGGGATAGATACGAGCAGTACTTC. This gives the protein CASSVDRDRYEQYF. The gene calls are TRBV19 and TRBJ2-7; 7 nucleotides align to TRBD1. J lost 4 bases, V lost 5 bases, and 8 bases had no gene match. CDR3 length: 14 amino acids. Germline values: CDR1 LNHDA, CDR2 SQIVND (reference sequence). Full variable domain (rest looked up from reference TRBV19 and TRBJ2-7): DGGITQSPKYLFRKEGQNVTLSCEQNLNHDAMYWYRQDPGQGLRLIYYSQIVNDFQKGDIAEGYSVSREKKESFPLTVTSAQKNPTAFYLCASSVDRDRYEQYFGPGTRLTVT.

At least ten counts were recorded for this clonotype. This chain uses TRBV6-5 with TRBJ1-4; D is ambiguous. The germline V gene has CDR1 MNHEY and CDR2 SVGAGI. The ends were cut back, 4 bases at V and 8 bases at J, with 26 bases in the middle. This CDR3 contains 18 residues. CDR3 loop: CASSFSWQGLPPREKLFF. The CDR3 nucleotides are TGTGCCAGCAGTTTTAGTTGGCAAGGCTTACCACCCAGGGAAAAACTGTTTTTT.

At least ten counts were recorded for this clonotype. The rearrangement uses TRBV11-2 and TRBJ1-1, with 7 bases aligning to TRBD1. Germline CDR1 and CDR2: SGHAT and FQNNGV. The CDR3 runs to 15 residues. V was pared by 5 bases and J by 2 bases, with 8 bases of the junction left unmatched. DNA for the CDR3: TGTGCCAGCAGCCCTCAGGGGGTGCTTAACACTGAAGCTTTCTTT. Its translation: CASSPQGVLNTEAFF. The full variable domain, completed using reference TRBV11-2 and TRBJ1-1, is EAGVAQSPRYKIIEKRQSVAFWCNPISGHATLYWYQQILGQGPKLLIQFQNNGVVDDSQLPKDRFSAERLKGVDSTLKIQPAKLEDSAVYLCASSPQGVLNTEAFFGQGTRLTVV.

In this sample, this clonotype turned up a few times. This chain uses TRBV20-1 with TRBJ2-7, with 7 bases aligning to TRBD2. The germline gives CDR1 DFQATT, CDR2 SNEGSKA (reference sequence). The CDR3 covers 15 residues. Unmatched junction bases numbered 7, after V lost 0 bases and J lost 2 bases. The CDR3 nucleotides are TGCAGTGCTAGAGATGTGTCTAGCGGCCCCTACGAGCAGTACTTC. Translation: CSARDVSSGPYEQYF.